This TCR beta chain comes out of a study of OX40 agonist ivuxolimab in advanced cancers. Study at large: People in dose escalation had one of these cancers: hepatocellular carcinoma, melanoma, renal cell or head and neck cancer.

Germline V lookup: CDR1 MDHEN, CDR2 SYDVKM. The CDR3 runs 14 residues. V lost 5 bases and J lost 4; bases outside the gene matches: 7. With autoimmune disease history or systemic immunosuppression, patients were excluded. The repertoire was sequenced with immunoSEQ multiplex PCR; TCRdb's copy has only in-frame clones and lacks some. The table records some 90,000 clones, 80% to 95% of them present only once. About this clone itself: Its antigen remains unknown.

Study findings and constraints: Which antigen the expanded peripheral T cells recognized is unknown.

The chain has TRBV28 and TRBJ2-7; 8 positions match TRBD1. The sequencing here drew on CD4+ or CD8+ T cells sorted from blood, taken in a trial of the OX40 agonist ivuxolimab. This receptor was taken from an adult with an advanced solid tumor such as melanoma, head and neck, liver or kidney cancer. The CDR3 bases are TGTGCCAGCAGTCCTTCACAGGGGGTTTACGAGCAGTACTTC. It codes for CASSPSQGVYEQYF.